This T cell receptor (beta chain) stems from a study of cytomegalovirus exposure and HLA in healthy donors. Study details: Previous work identified some 120 million unique TCR beta sequences from 200 million or so T cells. Early released data had tens of millions of unique TCRs, all coming from HLA-typed donors.

The CDR3 is 14 residues long. Germline loops: CDR1 LNHDA, CDR2 SQIVND (reference sequence). Trimming took 5 bases from V and 7 from J, leaving 18 bases between them. PCR used 60 Vbeta primers and 13 Jbeta primers. Some clones are missing from TCRdb's copy, which holds only in-frame ones; the method was immunoSEQ multiplex PCR. Found here are roughly 62,000 clones; the top ten clones hold 3.5% to 4%. To note about this clone: No antigen is known for it.

The study, taken as a whole, reports: TCR beta sequences numbering roughly 16,000 were associated with HLA alleles at 0.05 false discovery rate in a later analysis. Per published reports, the classifier diagnosed cytomegalovirus status with high specificity and sensitivity.

The TCR originated in a male donor in good health and CMV-seronegative. The sample consisted of PBMCs. The chain has TRBV19 and TRBJ2-7, with TRBD1 as a possible D gene (6 bases). The CDR3 DNA reads TGTGCCAGTAGTCCCCAGGGGTCTACGAGTGAGCAGTACTTC. It encodes CASSPQGSTSEQYF.